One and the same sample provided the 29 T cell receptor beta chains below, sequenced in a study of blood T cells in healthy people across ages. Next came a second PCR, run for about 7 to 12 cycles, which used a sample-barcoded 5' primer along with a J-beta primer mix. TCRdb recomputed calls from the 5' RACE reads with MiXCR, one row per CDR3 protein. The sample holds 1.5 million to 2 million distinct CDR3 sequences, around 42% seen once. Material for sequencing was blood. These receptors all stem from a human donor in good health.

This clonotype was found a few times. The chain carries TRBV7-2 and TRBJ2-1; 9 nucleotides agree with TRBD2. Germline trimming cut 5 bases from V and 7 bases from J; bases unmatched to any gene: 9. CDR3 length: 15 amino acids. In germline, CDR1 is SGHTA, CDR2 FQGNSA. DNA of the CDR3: TGTGCCAGCAGCCGGCGGGGGGGCCTAGGAAATGAGCAGTTCTTC. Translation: CASSRRGGLGNEQFF.

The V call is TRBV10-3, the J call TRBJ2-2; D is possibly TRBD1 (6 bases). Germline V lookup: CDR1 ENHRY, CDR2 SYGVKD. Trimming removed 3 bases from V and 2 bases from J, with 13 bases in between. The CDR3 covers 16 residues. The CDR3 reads CAISDVSGVNTGELFF. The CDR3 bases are TGTGCCATCAGTGACGTGTCAGGGGTAAACACCGGGGAGCTGTTTTTT.

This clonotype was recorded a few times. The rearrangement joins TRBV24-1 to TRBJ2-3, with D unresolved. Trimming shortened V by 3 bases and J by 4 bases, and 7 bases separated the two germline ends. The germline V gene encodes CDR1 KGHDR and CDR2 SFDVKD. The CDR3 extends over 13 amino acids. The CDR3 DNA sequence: TGTGCCACCAGTGATCCTCCTCCAGATACGCAGTATTTT. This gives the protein CATSDPPPDTQYF.

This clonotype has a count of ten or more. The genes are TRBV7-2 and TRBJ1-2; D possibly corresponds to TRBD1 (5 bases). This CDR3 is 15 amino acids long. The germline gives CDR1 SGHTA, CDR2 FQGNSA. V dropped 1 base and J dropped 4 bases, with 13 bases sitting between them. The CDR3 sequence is CASSLDRGRAYGYTF. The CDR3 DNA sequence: TGTGCCAGCAGCTTAGATAGGGGCAGGGCCTATGGCTACACCTTC.

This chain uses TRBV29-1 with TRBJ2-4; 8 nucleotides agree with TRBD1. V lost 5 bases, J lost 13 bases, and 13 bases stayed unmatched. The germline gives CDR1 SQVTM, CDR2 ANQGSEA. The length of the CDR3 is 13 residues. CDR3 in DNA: TGCAGCGTTAAGCGTCAGGGGGCCGGAGAGCAGTACTTC. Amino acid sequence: CSVKRQGAGEQYF.

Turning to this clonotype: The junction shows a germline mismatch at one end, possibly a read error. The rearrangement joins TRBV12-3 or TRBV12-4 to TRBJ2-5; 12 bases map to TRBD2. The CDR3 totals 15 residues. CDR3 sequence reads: CASSSSGGVGEAQYF. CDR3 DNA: TGTGCCAGCAGTTCTAGCGGGGGGGTAGGAGAGGCCCAGTACTTC.

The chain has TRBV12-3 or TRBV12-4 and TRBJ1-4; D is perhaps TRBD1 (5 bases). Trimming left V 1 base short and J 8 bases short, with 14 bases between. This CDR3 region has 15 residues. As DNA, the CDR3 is TGTGCCAGCAGTTTAGTGGGGACCGAAGGAGAAAAACTGTTTTTT. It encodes CASSLVGTEGEKLFF.

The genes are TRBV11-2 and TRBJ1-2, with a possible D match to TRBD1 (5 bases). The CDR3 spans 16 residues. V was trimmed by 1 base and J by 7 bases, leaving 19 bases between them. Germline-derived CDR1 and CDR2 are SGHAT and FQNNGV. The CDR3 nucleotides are TGTGCCAGCAGCTTAGCCCCTTCGACAGACTCCTCTGGCTACACCTTC. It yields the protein CASSLAPSTDSSGYTF.

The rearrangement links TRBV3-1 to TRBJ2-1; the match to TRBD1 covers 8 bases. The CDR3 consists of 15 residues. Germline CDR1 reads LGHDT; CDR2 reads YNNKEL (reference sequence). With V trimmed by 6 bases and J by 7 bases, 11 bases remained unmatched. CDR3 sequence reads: CASSSSGTGLNEQFF. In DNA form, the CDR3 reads TGTGCCAGCAGTTCCTCCGGGACAGGCTTGAATGAGCAGTTCTTC.

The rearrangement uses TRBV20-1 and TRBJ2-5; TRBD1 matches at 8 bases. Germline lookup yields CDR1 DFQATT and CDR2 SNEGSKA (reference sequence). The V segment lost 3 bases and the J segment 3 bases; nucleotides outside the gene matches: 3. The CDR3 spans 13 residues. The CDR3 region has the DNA TGCAGTGCTAGGAAGACAGGGGAAGAGACCCAGTACTTC. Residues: CSARKTGEETQYF.

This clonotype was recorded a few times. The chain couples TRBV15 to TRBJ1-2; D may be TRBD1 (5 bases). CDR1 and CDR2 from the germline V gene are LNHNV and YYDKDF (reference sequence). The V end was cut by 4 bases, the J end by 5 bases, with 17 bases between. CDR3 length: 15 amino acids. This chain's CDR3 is CATSTEGRRQYGYTF. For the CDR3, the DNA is TGTGCCACCAGCACTGAGGGACGCAGACAATATGGCTACACCTTC. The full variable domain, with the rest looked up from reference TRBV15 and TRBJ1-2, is DAMVIQNPRYQVTQFGKPVTLSCSQTLNHNVMYWYQQKSSQAPKLLFHYYDKDFNNEADTPDNFQSRRPNTSFCFLDIRSPGLGDTAMYLCATSTEGRRQYGYTFGSGTRLTVV.

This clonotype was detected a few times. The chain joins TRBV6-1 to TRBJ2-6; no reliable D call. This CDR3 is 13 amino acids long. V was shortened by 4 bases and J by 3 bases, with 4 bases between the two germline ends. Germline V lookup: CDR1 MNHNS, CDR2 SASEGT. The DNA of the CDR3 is TGTGCCAGCAGTGGCTATGGGGCCAACGTCCTGACTTTC. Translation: CASSGYGANVLTF.

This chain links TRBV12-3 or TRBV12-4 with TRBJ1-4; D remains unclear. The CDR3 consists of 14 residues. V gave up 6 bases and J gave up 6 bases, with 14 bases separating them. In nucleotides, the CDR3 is TGTGCCAGCAGACATTTCAACTACGATGAAAAACTGTTTTTT. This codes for CASRHFNYDEKLFF.

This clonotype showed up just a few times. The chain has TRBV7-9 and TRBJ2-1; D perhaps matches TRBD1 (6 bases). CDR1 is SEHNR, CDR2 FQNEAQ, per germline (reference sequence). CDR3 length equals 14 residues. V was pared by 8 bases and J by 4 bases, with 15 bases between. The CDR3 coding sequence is TGTGCCAGCCGCCCAGGCAGGGGTTACAATGAGCAGTTCTTC. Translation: CASRPGRGYNEQFF.

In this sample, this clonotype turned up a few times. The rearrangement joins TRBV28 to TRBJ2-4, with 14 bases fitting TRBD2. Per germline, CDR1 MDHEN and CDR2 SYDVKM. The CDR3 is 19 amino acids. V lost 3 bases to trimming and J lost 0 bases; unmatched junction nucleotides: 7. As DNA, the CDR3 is TGTGCCAGCAGTTTTTTGGGGACTAGCGGGGGAGGAGCCAAAAACATTCAGTACTTC. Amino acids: CASSFLGTSGGGAKNIQYF.

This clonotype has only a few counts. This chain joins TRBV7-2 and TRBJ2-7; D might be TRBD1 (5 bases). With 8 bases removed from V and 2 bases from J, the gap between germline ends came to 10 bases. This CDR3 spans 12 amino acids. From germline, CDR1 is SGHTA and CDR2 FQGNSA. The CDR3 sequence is CASRQLTYEQYF. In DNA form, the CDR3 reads TGTGCCAGCCGACAGCTCACCTACGAGCAGTACTTC. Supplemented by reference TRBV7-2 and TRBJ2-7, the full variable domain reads GAGVSQSPSNKVTEKGKDVELRCDPISGHTALYWYRQSLGQGLEFLIYFQGNSAPDKSGLPSDRFSAERTGGSVSTLTIQRTQQEDSAVYLCASRQLTYEQYFGPGTRLTVT.

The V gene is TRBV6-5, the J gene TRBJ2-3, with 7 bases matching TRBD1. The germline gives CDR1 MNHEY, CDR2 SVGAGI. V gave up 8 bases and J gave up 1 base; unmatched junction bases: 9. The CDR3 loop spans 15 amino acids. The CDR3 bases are TGTGCCAGCCCCTACCAGAGGGGGCGCACAGATACGCAGTATTTT. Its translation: CASPYQRGRTDTQYF.

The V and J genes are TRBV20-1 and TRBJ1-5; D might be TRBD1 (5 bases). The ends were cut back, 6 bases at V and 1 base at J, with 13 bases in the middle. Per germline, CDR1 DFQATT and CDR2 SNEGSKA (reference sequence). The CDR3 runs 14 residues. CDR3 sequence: CSAIGTASNQPQHF. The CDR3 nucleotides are TGCAGTGCCATCGGGACGGCCAGCAATCAGCCCCAGCATTTT.

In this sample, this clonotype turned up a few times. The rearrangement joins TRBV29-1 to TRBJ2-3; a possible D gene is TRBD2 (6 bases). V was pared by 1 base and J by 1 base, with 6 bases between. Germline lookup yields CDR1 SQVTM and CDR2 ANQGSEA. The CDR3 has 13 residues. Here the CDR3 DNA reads TGCAGCGTTGAAGTAGCGGGCACAGATACGCAGTATTTT. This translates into CSVEVAGTDTQYF.

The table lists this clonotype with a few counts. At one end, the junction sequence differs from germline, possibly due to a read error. The CDR3 sequence is CASSGETGNDSPPHF. The CDR3, as DNA: TGTGCCAGCAGCGGAGAGACAGGGAACGATTCACCCCCCCACTTT. The chain links TRBV7-2 to TRBJ1-6, with TRBD1 matching over 7 bases. Looked up from germline, CDR1 is SGHTA and CDR2 is FQGNSA. The CDR3 has 15 residues.

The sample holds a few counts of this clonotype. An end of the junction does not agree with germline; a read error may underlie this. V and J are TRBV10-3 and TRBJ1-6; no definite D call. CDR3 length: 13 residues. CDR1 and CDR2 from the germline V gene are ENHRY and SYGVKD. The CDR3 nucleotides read TGTGCCATCGGTGAAGATAGTTATTCACCCCTCCACTTT. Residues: CAIGEDSYSPLHF.

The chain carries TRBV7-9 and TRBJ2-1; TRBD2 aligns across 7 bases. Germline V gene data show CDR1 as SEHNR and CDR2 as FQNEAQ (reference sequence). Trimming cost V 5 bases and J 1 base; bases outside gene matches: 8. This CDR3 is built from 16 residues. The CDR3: CASSPSTAGSYNEQFF. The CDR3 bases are TGTGCCAGCAGCCCGTCTACAGCGGGGTCCTACAATGAGCAGTTCTTC.

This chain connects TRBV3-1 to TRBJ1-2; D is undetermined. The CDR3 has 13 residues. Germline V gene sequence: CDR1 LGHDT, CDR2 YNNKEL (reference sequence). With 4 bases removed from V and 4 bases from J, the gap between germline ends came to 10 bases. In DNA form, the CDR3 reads TGTGCCAGCAGCCCCACAGAGGGCTATGGCTACACCTTC. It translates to CASSPTEGYGYTF.

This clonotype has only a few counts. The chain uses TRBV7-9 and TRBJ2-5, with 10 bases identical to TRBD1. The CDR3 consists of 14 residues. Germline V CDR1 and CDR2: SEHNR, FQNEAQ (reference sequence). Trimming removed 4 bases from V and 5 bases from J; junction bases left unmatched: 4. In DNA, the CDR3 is TGTGCCAGCAGCTCGACAGGGGGCTGGGAGACCCAGTACTTC. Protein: CASSSTGGWETQYF. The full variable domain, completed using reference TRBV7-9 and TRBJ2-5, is DTGVSQNPRHKITKRGQNVTFRCDPISEHNRLYWYRQTLGQGPEFLTYFQNEAQLEKSRLLSDRFSAERPKGSFSTLEIQRTEQGDSAMYLCASSSTGGWETQYFGPGTRLLVL.

As DNA, the CDR3 is TGTGCCAGCAGCGGGACAGCTGCCGGGCCCTACGAGCAGTACTTC. Translating it yields CASSGTAAGPYEQYF. The chain couples TRBV27 to TRBJ2-7, with TRBD1 matching 7 bases. CDR1 MNHEY and CDR2 SMNVEV come from the germline V gene (reference sequence). This CDR3 has 15 residues. After removal of 6 bases from V and 2 bases from J, the junction contained 10 bases not matched to a gene.

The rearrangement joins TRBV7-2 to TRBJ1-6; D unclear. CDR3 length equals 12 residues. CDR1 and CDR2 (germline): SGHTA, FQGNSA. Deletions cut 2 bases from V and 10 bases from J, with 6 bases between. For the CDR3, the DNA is TGTGCCAGCAGCTTATTCGGCTCACCCCTCCACTTT. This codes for CASSLFGSPLHF.

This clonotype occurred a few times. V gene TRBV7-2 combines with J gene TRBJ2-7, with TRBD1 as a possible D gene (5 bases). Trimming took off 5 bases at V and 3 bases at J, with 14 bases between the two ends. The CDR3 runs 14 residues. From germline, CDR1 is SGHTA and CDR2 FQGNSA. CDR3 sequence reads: CASSPDRTLYEQYF. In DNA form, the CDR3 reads TGTGCCAGCAGCCCCGACAGAACCCTCTACGAGCAGTACTTC.

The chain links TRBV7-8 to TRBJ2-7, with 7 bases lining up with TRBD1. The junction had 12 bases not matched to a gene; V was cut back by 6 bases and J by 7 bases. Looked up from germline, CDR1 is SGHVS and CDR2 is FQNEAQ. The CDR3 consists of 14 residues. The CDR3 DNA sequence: TGTGCCAGCAGGCCCCGGGACAGAGTAAATGAGCAGTACTTC. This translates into CASRPRDRVNEQYF.

CDR3 in amino acids: CASSRWTGTGRQETQYF. CDR3 DNA: TGTGCCAGCAGCCGGTGGACCGGGACAGGTCGGCAAGAGACCCAGTACTTC. J is TRBJ2-5 and V is TRBV6-1, with 8 bases identical to TRBD1. The CDR3 covers 17 residues. The germline V gene encodes CDR1 MNHNS and CDR2 SASEGT. V trimming: 6 bases; J trimming: 2 bases; junction bases outside the gene matches: 14.